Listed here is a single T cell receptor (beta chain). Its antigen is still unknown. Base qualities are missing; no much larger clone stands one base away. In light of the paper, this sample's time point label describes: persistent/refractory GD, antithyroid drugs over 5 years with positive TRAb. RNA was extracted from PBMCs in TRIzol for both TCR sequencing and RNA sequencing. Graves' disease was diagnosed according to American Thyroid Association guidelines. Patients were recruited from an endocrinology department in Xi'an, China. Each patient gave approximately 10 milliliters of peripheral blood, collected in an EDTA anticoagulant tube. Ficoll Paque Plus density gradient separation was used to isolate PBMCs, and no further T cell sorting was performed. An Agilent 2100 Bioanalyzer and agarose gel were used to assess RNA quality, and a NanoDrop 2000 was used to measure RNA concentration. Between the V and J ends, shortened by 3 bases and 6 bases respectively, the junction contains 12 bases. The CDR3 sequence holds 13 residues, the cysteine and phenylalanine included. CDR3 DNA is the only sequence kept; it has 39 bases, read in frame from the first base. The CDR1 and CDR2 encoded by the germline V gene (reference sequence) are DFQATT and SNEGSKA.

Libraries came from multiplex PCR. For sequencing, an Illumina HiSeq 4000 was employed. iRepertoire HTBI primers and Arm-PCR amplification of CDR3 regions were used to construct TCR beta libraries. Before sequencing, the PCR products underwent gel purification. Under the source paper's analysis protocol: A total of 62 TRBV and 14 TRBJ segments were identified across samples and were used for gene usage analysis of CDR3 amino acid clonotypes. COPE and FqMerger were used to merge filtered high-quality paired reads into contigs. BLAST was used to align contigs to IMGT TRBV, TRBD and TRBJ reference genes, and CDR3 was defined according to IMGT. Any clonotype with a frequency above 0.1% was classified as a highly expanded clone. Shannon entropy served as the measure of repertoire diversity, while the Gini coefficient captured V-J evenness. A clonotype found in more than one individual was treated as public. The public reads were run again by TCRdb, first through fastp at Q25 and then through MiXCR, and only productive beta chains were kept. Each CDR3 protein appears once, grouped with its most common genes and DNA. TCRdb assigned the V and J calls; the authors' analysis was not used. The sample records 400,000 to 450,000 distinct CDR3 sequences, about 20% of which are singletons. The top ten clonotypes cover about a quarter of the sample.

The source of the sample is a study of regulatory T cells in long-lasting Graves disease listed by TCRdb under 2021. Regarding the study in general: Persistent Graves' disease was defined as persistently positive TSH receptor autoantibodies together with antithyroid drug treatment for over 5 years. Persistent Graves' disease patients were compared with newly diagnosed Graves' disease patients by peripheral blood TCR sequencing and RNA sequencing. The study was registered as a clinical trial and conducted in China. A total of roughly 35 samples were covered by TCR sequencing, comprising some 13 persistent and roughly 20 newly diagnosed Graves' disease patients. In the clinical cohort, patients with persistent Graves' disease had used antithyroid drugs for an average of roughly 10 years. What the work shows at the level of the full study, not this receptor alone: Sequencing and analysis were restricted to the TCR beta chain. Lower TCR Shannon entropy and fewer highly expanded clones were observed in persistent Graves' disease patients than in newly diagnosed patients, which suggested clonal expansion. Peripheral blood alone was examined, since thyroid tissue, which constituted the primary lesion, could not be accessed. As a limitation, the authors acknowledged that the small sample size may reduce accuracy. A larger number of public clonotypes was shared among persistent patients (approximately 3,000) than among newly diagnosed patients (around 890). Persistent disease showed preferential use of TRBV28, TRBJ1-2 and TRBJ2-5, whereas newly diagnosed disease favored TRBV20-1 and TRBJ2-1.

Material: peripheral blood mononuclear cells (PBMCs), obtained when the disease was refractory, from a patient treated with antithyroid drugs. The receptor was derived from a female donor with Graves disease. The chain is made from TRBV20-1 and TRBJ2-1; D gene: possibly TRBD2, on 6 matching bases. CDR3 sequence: CSARFGSANEQFF. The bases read TGCAGTGCTAGGTTCGGGAGTGCCAATGAGCAGTTCTTC.